This T cell receptor beta chain came from a study of T cell repertoires in cytomegalovirus infection. About the research overall: In public TCR beta signatures, there were indications of both CMV infection and matching HLA type.

TCRdb re-called the reads through MiXCR, storing one row per CDR3 protein. The sample gives a few hundred thousand distinct CDR3 sequences, 18% of which show up once; around 9.3% is in the top ten. Study-wide points: Based on cumulative public TCR beta family frequency, carriers of CMV plus the relevant HLA were identified.

Germline-derived CDR1 and CDR2 are LGHNA and YSLEER. The CDR3 has 15 amino acids. V was trimmed by 0 bases and J by 4 bases, leaving 11 bases between them. Only a few counts were recorded for this clonotype. Antigen specificity is unknown. Sequenced input: PBMCs. The TCR sequence derives from a human donor in good health (CMV status not recorded). Some clones in this sample may be carry-over from other donors' samples. This rearrangement joins TRBV4-3 to TRBJ2-3; no clear D. This CDR3 reads CASSQDTAAADTQYF. CDR3 in DNA: TGCGCCAGCAGCCAAGATACGGCCGCCGCAGATACGCAGTATTTT.